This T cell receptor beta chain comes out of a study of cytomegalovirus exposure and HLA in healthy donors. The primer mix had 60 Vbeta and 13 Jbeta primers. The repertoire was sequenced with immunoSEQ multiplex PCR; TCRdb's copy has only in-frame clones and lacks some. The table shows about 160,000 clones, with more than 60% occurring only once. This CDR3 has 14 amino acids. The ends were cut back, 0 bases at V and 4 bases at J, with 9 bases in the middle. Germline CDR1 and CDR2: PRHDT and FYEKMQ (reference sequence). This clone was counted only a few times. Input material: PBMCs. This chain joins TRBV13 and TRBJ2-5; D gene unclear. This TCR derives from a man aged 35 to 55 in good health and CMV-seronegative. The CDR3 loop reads CASSLGVLRETQYF. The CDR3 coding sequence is TGTGCCAGCAGCTTAGGTGTGTTGAGAGAGACCCAGTACTTC.